The T cell receptor (beta chain) described here comes from a study of blood T cells in healthy people across ages. The table lists this clonotype with a few counts. Isolation per sample recovered at least 7 million PBMCs. The CDR3 covers 16 residues. Germline CDR1 SGHDN, CDR2 FVKESK. V was pared by 0 bases and J by 3 bases, with 14 bases between. Alongside a J-beta primer mix, a sample-barcoded 5' primer served in a second PCR lasting roughly 7 to 11 cycles. TCRdb re-analysed the 5' RACE reads in MiXCR, keeping a single row per CDR3 protein. The sample carries 600,000 or so distinct CDR3 sequences, about 30% recorded once.

Sequenced: blood. This TCR derives from a woman of 80 years or more in good health. The chain carries TRBV14 and TRBJ1-1; D not certain. The CDR3 DNA sequence: TGTGCCAGCAGCCAAGAATACGGGAGAGGCGACACTGAAGCTTTCTTT. This gives the protein CASSQEYGRGDTEAFF.